One sample yielded the 18 T cell receptor beta chains listed below, sequenced in a study of cytomegalovirus exposure and HLA in healthy donors. Primers included in the PCR were 60 Vbeta and 13 Jbeta primers. Sequencing used immunoSEQ multiplex PCR; TCRdb keeps in-frame clones, though not all of them. The sample shows about 190,000 clones, around 81% of them seen only once. Sequenced: PBMCs. The receptors derive from a woman aged 18-29 years in good health and CMV-seropositive.

The genes are TRBV19 and TRBJ2-3, with TRBD2 matching 7 bases. After removal of 3 bases from V and 6 bases from J, the junction contained 0 bases not matched to a gene. The CDR3 covers 12 residues. CDR1 is LNHDA, CDR2 SQIVND, per germline (reference sequence). CDR3 residues: CASSMGGDTQYF. CDR3 DNA: TGTGCCAGTAGTATGGGGGGGGATACGCAGTATTTT. Complete variable domain (other parts from reference TRBV19 and TRBJ2-3): DGGITQSPKYLFRKEGQNVTLSCEQNLNHDAMYWYRQDPGQGLRLIYYSQIVNDFQKGDIAEGYSVSREKKESFPLTVTSAQKNPTAFYLCASSMGGDTQYFGPGTRLTVL.

The rearrangement uses TRBV15 and TRBJ2-2; no clear D gene. V was clipped by 4 bases and J by 5 bases, with 14 bases between them. The CDR3 totals 15 residues. Per germline, CDR1 LNHNV and CDR2 YYDKDF (reference sequence). This chain's CDR3 is CATSTALFTTGELFF. DNA for the CDR3: TGTGCCACCAGCACCGCTCTCTTTACTACCGGGGAGCTGTTTTTT.

This rearrangement joins TRBV30 to TRBJ1-6; D not resolved. V was shortened by 5 bases and J by 7 bases, with 9 bases between the two germline ends. The CDR3 loop spans 12 amino acids. The germline V gene encodes CDR1 GTSNPN and CDR2 SVGIG (reference sequence). The CDR3 here is CAWDLGNSPLHF. DNA for the CDR3: TGTGCCTGGGATCTGGGCAATTCACCCCTCCACTTT.

The V and J genes are TRBV19 and TRBJ2-1, with TRBD2 identical over 7 bases. The germline V gene encodes CDR1 LNHDA and CDR2 SQIVND (reference sequence). After removal of 5 bases from V and 9 bases from J, the junction contained 7 bases not matched to a gene. The CDR3 covers 13 residues. For the CDR3, the DNA is TGTGCCAGTAGTTCCCTCTCGGGGGGTGAGCAGTTCTTC. Its protein product is CASSSLSGGEQFF.

The V gene is TRBV2, the J gene TRBJ1-2; TRBD1 matches 7 bases. Germline V gene sequence: CDR1 SNHLY, CDR2 FYNNEI. Trimming took 3 bases from V and 3 from J; bases not matched to a gene: 1. This CDR3 has 13 amino acids. This CDR3 reads CASSEGQHYGYTF. The CDR3 DNA follows: TGTGCCAGCAGTGAGGGACAGCACTATGGCTACACCTTC.

The rearrangement joins TRBV7-9 to TRBJ2-1; D might be TRBD2 (5 bases). V lost 4 bases and J 8 bases, leaving 15 bases between the germline ends. Germline V gene sequence: CDR1 SEHNR, CDR2 FQNEAQ (reference sequence). The CDR3 covers 14 residues. DNA of the CDR3: TGTGCCAGCAGCTCTAGCAGGCGGAGTGATGAGCAGTTCTTC. Protein product: CASSSSRRSDEQFF. Using reference TRBV7-9 and TRBJ2-1 for the parts outside the CDR3, the full variable domain is DTGVSQNPRHKITKRGQNVTFRCDPISEHNRLYWYRQTLGQGPEFLTYFQNEAQLEKSRLLSDRFSAERPKGSFSTLEIQRTEQGDSAMYLCASSSSRRSDEQFFGPGTRLTVL.

The chain joins TRBV19 to TRBJ2-4, with a weak D call TRBD1 (5 bases). Germline V gene sequence: CDR1 LNHDA, CDR2 SQIVND (reference sequence). The CDR3 covers 15 residues. The V and J ends lost 3 bases and 3 bases respectively, with 12 bases between them. CDR3: CASSILGVDKNIQYF. DNA for the CDR3: TGTGCCAGTAGTATTTTAGGGGTTGACAAAAACATTCAGTACTTC. Full variable domain (remainder filled in from reference TRBV19 and TRBJ2-4): DGGITQSPKYLFRKEGQNVTLSCEQNLNHDAMYWYRQDPGQGLRLIYYSQIVNDFQKGDIAEGYSVSREKKESFPLTVTSAQKNPTAFYLCASSILGVDKNIQYFGAGTRLSVL.

The chain carries TRBV28 and TRBJ2-7, with 7 bases fitting TRBD2. Germline V gene lookup returns CDR1 MDHEN and CDR2 SYDVKM. J lost 5 bases, V lost 7 bases, and 14 bases had no gene match. This CDR3 contains 15 residues. CDR3 sequence: CASNHGPQGGNEQYF. The CDR3 DNA sequence: TGTGCCAGCAACCACGGCCCCCAGGGAGGGAACGAGCAGTACTTC.

This chain connects TRBV5-1 to TRBJ2-2, with TRBD2 identical over 14 bases. Germline CDR1 and CDR2: SGHRS and YFSETQ. V lost 5 bases and J lost 9; bases outside the gene matches: 6. The CDR3 sequence is 15 residues long. Written as DNA, the CDR3 is TGCGCCAGCAGACCTGGGACTAGCGGGGGCTGGGAGCTGTTTTTT. Translated, it gives CASRPGTSGGWELFF.

CDR3 protein: CATLLTGGAFEQFF. The CDR3 DNA reads TGTGCCACCCTCCTGACAGGGGGGGCCTTTGAGCAGTTCTTC. The chain uses TRBV28 and TRBJ2-1, with TRBD1 identical over 9 bases. Losses at the gene ends were 10 bases for V and 9 bases for J; bases not matched to a gene: 13. The CDR3 is made up of 14 amino acids. Germline CDR1 reads MDHEN; CDR2 reads SYDVKM.

The chain employs TRBV15 and TRBJ1-5, with D possibly matching TRBD1 (6 bases). The V gene's germline CDR1 is LNHNV and CDR2 YYDKDF (reference sequence). The CDR3 has 14 residues. V lost 5 bases, J lost 5 bases, and 13 bases lay in between. CDR3 region: CATSFGDTYQPQHF. Written as DNA, the CDR3 is TGTGCCACCAGCTTCGGGGACACCTATCAGCCCCAGCATTTT.

This sequence joins TRBV7-7 and TRBJ2-5; possible D gene TRBD2, 5 bases. Trimming removed 5 bases from V and 1 base from J, with 14 bases in between. Germline V gene data show CDR1 as SSHAT and CDR2 as FNYEAQ (reference sequence). The CDR3 runs 15 residues. The CDR3 spells CASSQNVASQETQYF. The CDR3, as DNA: TGTGCCAGCAGCCAGAATGTAGCGAGCCAAGAGACCCAGTACTTC.

This chain uses TRBV5-1 with TRBJ2-7, with D possibly matching TRBD1 (5 bases). Germline V gene lookup returns CDR1 SGHRS and CDR2 YFSETQ. This CDR3 region has 13 residues. Trimming took off 4 bases at V and 6 bases at J, with 14 bases between the two ends. The CDR3, as DNA: TGCGCCAGCAGCCGCCAGGGTGGCGGCGAGCAGTACGTC. It translates to CASSRQGGGEQYV.

The J gene is TRBJ1-1, the V gene TRBV7-8, with D possibly being TRBD1 (5 bases). The germline V gene has CDR1 SGHVS and CDR2 FQNEAQ. The CDR3 covers 16 residues. V was shortened by 1 base and J by 0 bases, with 12 bases between the two germline ends. The CDR3 reads CASSLGGGTVNTEAFF. The CDR3 nucleotides read TGTGCCAGCAGCTTAGGGGGCGGGACGGTGAACACTGAAGCTTTCTTT.

This chain connects TRBV6-4 to TRBJ2-1; a possible D gene is TRBD1 (6 bases). Trimming removed 6 bases from V and 5 bases from J, with 11 bases in between. There are 13 residues in the CDR3. Germline CDR1 is MRHNA and CDR2 is SNTAGT. CDR3 protein: CASSTGPHNEQFF. The CDR3 bases are TGTGCCAGCAGCACAGGGCCTCACAATGAGCAGTTCTTC.

Here the CDR3 reads CASRLNGGIPGPGEQYF. For the CDR3, the DNA is TGCGCCAGCCGATTGAACGGAGGGATTCCGGGCCCCGGCGAGCAGTACTTC. This chain joins TRBV5-1 and TRBJ2-7; D possibly corresponds to TRBD2 (6 bases). V shed 7 bases and J shed 6 bases, with 29 bases lying between them. Germline V gives CDR1 SGHRS, CDR2 YFSETQ. This CDR3 spans 17 amino acids.

This clone was counted a few times. The chain recombines TRBV6-1 with TRBJ2-7; no clear D. Trimming left V 6 bases short and J 3 bases short, with 18 bases between. Germline V gene data show CDR1 as MNHNS and CDR2 as SASEGT. This CDR3 spans 15 amino acids. The CDR3 coding sequence is TGTGCCAGCAGCGCCACTACCTCGCCCGTCTACGAGCAGTACGTC. This encodes CASSATTSPVYEQYV.

This clone was observed a single time. The chain recombines TRBV6-4 with TRBJ2-2; D unclear. The CDR3 covers 15 residues. Germline CDR1 MRHNA, CDR2 SNTAGT. V was pared by 3 bases and J by 4 bases, with 12 bases between. CDR3 in DNA: TGTGCCAGCAGTGAGGGCCCCGACCTCACCGGGGAGCTGTTTTTT. Its translation: CASSEGPDLTGELFF.